Sequencing of this T cell receptor (beta chain) was carried out in a study of memory CD4+ T cells and cytomegalovirus serostatus. At the level of the study: This sample comes from healthy Belgian adults, several CMV seropositive, roughly 22 seronegative.

The count of this clone is one. The sort gate was single viable CD3+CD4+CD8-CD45RO+ cells for memory CD4+ T cells. Profiling relied on immunoSEQ multiplex PCR, and the TCRdb table lists in-frame clones only, not all of them. This table has about 58,000 clones, 82% appearing once. The CDR3 covers 13 residues. Germline-derived CDR1 and CDR2 are SGHNT and YYREEE (reference sequence). V was shortened by 0 bases and J by 10 bases, with 12 bases between the two germline ends. Sequenced material: memory CD4+ T cells from blood. The chain joins TRBV5-4 to TRBJ2-3, with D unresolved. The TCR was taken from an adult in good health and CMV-seronegative. Some clones in this sample may be carry-over from other donors' samples. The CDR3 sequence: CASSLEPSQAQYF. DNA of the CDR3: TGTGCCAGCAGCTTGGAACCAAGCCAGGCGCAGTATTTT.